The 22 T cell receptor beta chains below were found in one sample sequenced in a study of blood T cell repertoires in COVID-19. Here immunoSEQ multiplex PCR was the method, and the copy in TCRdb shows in-frame clones only, minus some. The sample includes under 250,000 clones, approximately 86% of them seen just once. The sample taken for sequencing was peripheral blood. These receptors came from an older woman who had recovered from COVID-19.

J is TRBJ1-1 and V is TRBV6-6; a weak D match, TRBD1 (6 bases). This CDR3 has 15 residues. CDR1 is MNHNY and CDR2 is SVGAGI in the germline V gene (reference sequence). Trimming stripped 8 bases from V and 5 bases from J, with 21 bases between. CDR3 sequence reads: CASLAEGRGATEAFF. The CDR3 DNA is TGTGCCAGCTTAGCAGAGGGCAGGGGCGCGACTGAAGCTTTCTTT.

The DNA for the CDR3 is TGTGCCAGCAAGATACAGGGCGATTATGGCTACACCTTC. It yields the protein CASKIQGDYGYTF. The gene calls are TRBV27 and TRBJ1-2, with D perhaps matching TRBD1 (6 bases). The CDR3 has 13 residues. The V gene's germline CDR1 is MNHEY and CDR2 SMNVEV (reference sequence). Trimming removed 7 bases from V and 5 bases from J, with 14 bases in between.

This clone was seen a handful of times. The chain is built from TRBV28 and TRBJ2-5; 9 bases agree with TRBD2. From germline, CDR1 is MDHEN and CDR2 SYDVKM. The CDR3 has 18 amino acids. After removal of 3 bases from V and 2 bases from J, the junction contained 13 bases not matched to a gene. CDR3: CASSFPPGTSGFQETQYF. DNA of the CDR3: TGTGCCAGCAGTTTCCCCCCCGGAACTAGCGGGTTTCAAGAGACCCAGTACTTC.

The V gene is TRBV28, the J gene TRBJ1-5, with D perhaps TRBD1 (6 bases). The V gene lost 2 bases and the J gene lost 5 bases, with 10 bases spanning the gap. The CDR3 is made up of 14 amino acids. CDR1 is MDHEN, CDR2 SYDVKM, per germline. The CDR3 is CASSLAGADQPQHF. DNA of the CDR3: TGTGCCAGCAGTTTAGCAGGGGCGGATCAGCCCCAGCATTTT.

This clone has just one count. The CDR3 DNA follows: TGTGCCAGCAGCTTACAGGGGGCCTCGGGGGAGCTGTTTTTT. It is translated as CASSLQGASGELFF. The rearrangement joins TRBV7-9 to TRBJ2-2; TRBD1 matches at 8 bases. The CDR3 has 14 residues. The V and J ends lost 2 bases and 8 bases, in that order; junction bases with no gene match: 4. Germline V lookup: CDR1 SEHNR, CDR2 FQNEAQ (reference sequence).

This chain connects TRBV27 to TRBJ2-7; 7 bases map to TRBD1. The ends lost 5 bases at V and 5 bases at J; junction bases unmatched: 6. In germline, CDR1 is MNHEY, CDR2 SMNVEV (reference sequence). This CDR3 has 13 amino acids. DNA of the CDR3: TGTGCCAGCAGTCCACGACAGGGACACGAGCAGTACTTC. Translating gives CASSPRQGHEQYF.

The chain has TRBV4-3 and TRBJ1-3, with 8 bases aligning to TRBD1. The germline V gene encodes CDR1 LGHNA and CDR2 YSLEER. Trimming removed 3 bases from V and 2 bases from J; junction bases left unmatched: 3. This CDR3 is built from 15 residues. The CDR3 DNA follows: TGCGCCAGCAGCCAGAGGACAGGGCCTGGAAACACCATATATTTT. Translating gives CASSQRTGPGNTIYF.

The chain carries TRBV19 and TRBJ1-3; TRBD1 is a possible D gene (6 bases). This CDR3 is 16 amino acids long. In germline, CDR1 is LNHDA, CDR2 SQIVND (reference sequence). Trimming took off 4 bases at V and 0 bases at J, with 13 bases between the two ends. The CDR3 DNA sequence: TGTGCCAGTAGTACTCGGAGAGGGGGCTCTGGAAACACCATATATTTT. Residues: CASSTRRGGSGNTIYF.

The CDR3 here is CASSPRGRSDQPQHF. The CDR3, as DNA: TGTGCCAGCTCACCACGGGGCAGGAGTGATCAGCCCCAGCATTTT. The chain couples TRBV18 to TRBJ1-5, with a possible D match to TRBD1 (5 bases). V lost 1 base, J lost 5 bases, and 12 bases lay in between. The CDR3 extends over 15 amino acids. The germline V gene encodes CDR1 KGHSH and CDR2 LQKENI.

The V call is TRBV5-1, the J call TRBJ2-3; D unresolved. This CDR3 contains 13 residues. V lost 0 bases and J 8 bases, leaving 10 bases between the germline ends. Germline-derived CDR1 and CDR2 are SGHRS and YFSETQ. CDR3 protein: CASSLERLGTQYF. CDR3 DNA sequence: TGCGCCAGCAGCTTGGAGCGTCTAGGTACGCAGTATTTT.

The chain combines TRBV10-3 with TRBJ2-5, with D perhaps matching TRBD2 (7 bases). Trimming shortened V by 2 bases and J by 5 bases, and 12 bases separated the two germline ends. CDR1 and CDR2 (germline): ENHRY, SYGVKD. This CDR3 has 14 amino acids. CDR3: CAISERGAGETQYF. Here the CDR3 DNA reads TGTGCCATCAGTGAGCGGGGGGCAGGGGAGACCCAGTACTTC.

The rearrangement links TRBV6-5 to TRBJ2-7; TRBD2 is a possible D gene (6 bases). Germline loops: CDR1 MNHEY, CDR2 SVGAGI. Trimming stripped 8 bases from V and 2 bases from J, with 13 bases between. The CDR3 totals 13 residues. CDR3 loop: CASRESGAYEQYF. DNA for the CDR3: TGTGCCAGCCGGGAGTCAGGAGCCTACGAGCAGTACTTC.

The chain carries TRBV28 and TRBJ1-2, with TRBD1 matching 7 bases. There are 12 residues in the CDR3. V dropped 5 bases and J dropped 8; count of bases not matched to a gene: 5. Germline CDR1 is MDHEN and CDR2 is SYDVKM. The CDR3 sequence is CASSRDSWGYTF. CDR3 sequence (DNA): TGTGCCAGCAGTCGGGACAGTTGGGGCTACACCTTC.

The chain couples TRBV6-1 to TRBJ2-4, with unresolved D. Trimming took off 2 bases at V and 4 bases at J, with 9 bases between the two ends. This CDR3 region has 14 residues. Germline CDR1 and CDR2: MNHNS and SASEGT. CDR3: CASSELPRKNIQYF. DNA for the CDR3: TGTGCCAGCAGTGAACTCCCCAGGAAAAACATTCAGTACTTC.

The gene calls are TRBV7-3 and TRBJ2-2, with TRBD2 matching 11 bases. In germline, CDR1 is SGHTA, CDR2 FQGTGA. V gave up 5 bases and J gave up 5 bases; unmatched junction bases: 7. CDR3 length: 16 residues. CDR3 residues: CASSHRLAGTTGELFF. The DNA for the CDR3 is TGTGCCAGCAGCCATAGACTAGCGGGGACGACCGGGGAGCTGTTTTTT.

The V and J genes are TRBV11-2 and TRBJ2-7; 14 nucleotides align to TRBD2. This CDR3 contains 18 residues. The V gene end was trimmed by 5 bases and the J gene end by 0 bases; junction bases not matched to a gene: 9. The germline CDR1 and CDR2 sequences are SGHAT and FQNNGV. In nucleotides, the CDR3 is TGTGCCAGCAGCCCGGGACTAGCGGGGGCCCCAAGCTCCTACGAGCAGTACTTC. It is translated as CASSPGLAGAPSSYEQYF.

The J gene is TRBJ1-5, the V gene TRBV28; perhaps TRBD1 as D (5 bases). The CDR3 consists of 17 residues. Trimming stripped 0 bases from V and 3 bases from J, with 15 bases between. From germline, CDR1 is MDHEN and CDR2 SYDVKM. Here the CDR3 reads CASSLWPGRVVNQPQHF. In DNA form, the CDR3 reads TGTGCCAGCAGTTTATGGCCCGGCAGGGTGGTCAATCAGCCCCAGCATTTT.

This clone was detected once. V gene TRBV7-9 combines with J gene TRBJ1-4; D may be TRBD1 (6 bases). Germline CDR1 and CDR2: SEHNR and FQNEAQ (reference sequence). V was clipped by 4 bases and J by 4 bases, with 13 bases between them. This CDR3 spans 15 amino acids. The CDR3 here is CASSYTGLVNEKLFF. In nucleotides, the CDR3 is TGTGCCAGCAGCTATACAGGGCTTGTTAATGAAAAACTGTTTTTT. Based on the CDR3 plus reference TRBV7-9 and TRBJ1-4, the full variable domain is DTGVSQNPRHKITKRGQNVTFRCDPISEHNRLYWYRQTLGQGPEFLTYFQNEAQLEKSRLLSDRFSAERPKGSFSTLEIQRTEQGDSAMYLCASSYTGLVNEKLFFGSGTQLSVL.

The chain recombines TRBV30 with TRBJ1-2; 7 nucleotides match TRBD1. Germline CDR1 reads GTSNPN; CDR2 reads SVGIG (reference sequence). The CDR3 sequence is 12 residues long. Trimming removed 7 bases from V and 6 bases from J; junction bases left unmatched: 8. This CDR3 is CASAQGEDGYTF. In nucleotides, the CDR3 is TGTGCCTCCGCCCAGGGGGAAGATGGCTACACCTTC.

The chain couples TRBV5-1 to TRBJ2-2; 8 bases line up with TRBD1. CDR3 length equals 13 residues. The ends lost 7 bases at V and 5 bases at J; junction bases unmatched: 4. Germline loops: CDR1 SGHRS, CDR2 YFSETQ. This chain's CDR3 is CASGTGGTGELFF. The CDR3, as DNA: TGCGCCAGCGGCACAGGGGGTACCGGGGAGCTGTTTTTT.

The chain joins TRBV7-2 to TRBJ1-3; 10 bases line up with TRBD1. Losses at the gene ends were 5 bases for V and 1 base for J; bases not matched to a gene: 8. The CDR3 has 17 residues. Germline V gives CDR1 SGHTA, CDR2 FQGNSA. The CDR3 sequence is CASSQRQGALSGNTIYF. DNA for the CDR3: TGTGCCAGCAGCCAGAGACAGGGGGCTCTATCTGGAAACACCATATATTTT.

The CDR3 coding sequence is TGCGCCAGCAGCCGGATTATGACAGGCCAGAACACTGAAGCTTTCTTT. Translated, it gives CASSRIMTGQNTEAFF. The gene calls are TRBV5-1 and TRBJ1-1, with a tentative D call TRBD1 (6 bases). CDR3 size: 16 residues. Germline V CDR1 and CDR2: SGHRS, YFSETQ. V lost 4 bases to trimming and J lost 1 base, with 17 bases between them.